The 14 T cell receptor beta chains given below trace back to one sample, sequenced in a study of blood T cell repertoires in COVID-19. The repertoire was sequenced with immunoSEQ multiplex PCR; TCRdb's copy has only in-frame clones and lacks some. This sample carries roughly 260,000 clones, 88% of them seen once, and the ten largest clones take approximately 4%. Sequencing used peripheral blood. Every receptor here comes from a man aged 55 to 70 who had recovered from COVID-19.

CDR3 coding DNA: TGCGCCAGCAGTGATCAATACGAGCAGTACTTC. Residues: CASSDQYEQYF. V is TRBV10-2 and J is TRBJ2-7; D is uncertain. CDR1 is WSHSY, CDR2 SAAADI, per germline. V was trimmed by 3 bases and J by 4 bases, leaving 4 bases between them. The CDR3 spans 11 residues.

This chain uses TRBV7-3 with TRBJ1-2; TRBD1 is a possible D gene (5 bases). The CDR3 loop spans 13 amino acids. Germline V CDR1 and CDR2: SGHTA, FQGTGA. Deletions cut 5 bases from V and 7 bases from J, with 14 bases between. CDR3 sequence (DNA): TGTGCCAGCAGCCCCGCTAACCAGGGTGGCTACACCTTC. Protein: CASSPANQGGYTF.

This CDR3 reads CASSLPGQGAHGYTF. CDR3 nucleotide sequence: TGTGCCAGCAGCTTGCCGGGACAGGGGGCTCATGGCTACACCTTC. This chain links TRBV5-6 with TRBJ1-2; 12 nucleotides line up with TRBD1. Germline CDR1 SGHDT, CDR2 YYEEEE. V was pared by 1 base and J by 6 bases, with 4 bases of the junction left unmatched. CDR3 size: 15 residues.

This rearrangement joins TRBV5-1 to TRBJ1-2, with TRBD1 identical over 9 bases. With 2 bases clipped from V and 8 bases from J, the junction kept 7 bases outside the gene matches. The CDR3 contains 14 residues. CDR1 and CDR2 (germline): SGHRS, YFSETQ. The CDR3 DNA follows: TGCGCCAGCAGCTTCGCTACAGGGGGCGACGGCTACACCTTC. The encoded protein is CASSFATGGDGYTF.

The sample holds a few counts of this clone. This chain uses TRBV19 with TRBJ1-2; no definite D call. The germline V gene has CDR1 LNHDA and CDR2 SQIVND (reference sequence). Trimming left V 0 bases short and J 8 bases short, with 13 bases between. This CDR3 spans 14 amino acids. The CDR3, as DNA: TGTGCCAGTAGTATAGAGGCCAGTTCGGGAGGCTACACCTTC. Its protein product is CASSIEASSGGYTF.

The V gene is TRBV27, the J gene TRBJ1-1; possibly TRBD1 for D (5 bases). V dropped 1 base and J dropped 4 bases, with 13 bases sitting between them. From germline, CDR1 is MNHEY and CDR2 SMNVEV (reference sequence). The CDR3 covers 15 residues. The CDR3 sequence is CASSLYGGSGTEAFF. The CDR3 DNA reads TGTGCCAGCAGTTTATACGGGGGGAGCGGCACTGAAGCTTTCTTT.

The chain joins TRBV7-3 to TRBJ1-2, with 9 bases fitting TRBD1. The trim removed 4 bases at V and 5 bases at J, leaving 8 bases unmatched. This CDR3 is 15 amino acids long. Germline CDR1 SGHTA, CDR2 FQGTGA. The CDR3 DNA sequence: TGTGCCAGCAGCTCGCCGGACAGGGGAGTTTATGGCTACACCTTC. Translation: CASSSPDRGVYGYTF.

The CDR3 loop is CASTPLTGTDSGNTIYF. The CDR3 DNA is TGTGCCAGTACCCCCCTAACCGGGACAGACTCTGGAAACACCATATATTTT. V and J are TRBV19 and TRBJ1-3, with 7 bases aligning to TRBD1. The germline V gene has CDR1 LNHDA and CDR2 SQIVND (reference sequence). This CDR3 is 17 amino acids long. V lost 7 bases, J lost 0 bases, and 12 bases stayed unmatched.

J is TRBJ2-2 and V is TRBV18; 7 bases fit TRBD1. With V trimmed by 6 bases and J by 2 bases, 9 bases remained unmatched. This CDR3 region has 16 residues. Germline loops: CDR1 KGHSH, CDR2 LQKENI. The CDR3 nucleotides read TGTGCCAGCTCCAAGGGCAGGGACAGTAACACCGGGGAGCTGTTTTTT. It codes for CASSKGRDSNTGELFF.

The chain uses TRBV10-2 and TRBJ2-2; D is perhaps TRBD1 (6 bases). The CDR3 runs 15 residues. Per germline, CDR1 WSHSY and CDR2 SAAADI. Deletions cut 7 bases from V and 1 base from J, with 13 bases between. CDR3 DNA sequence: TGCGCCAGCACTATTCGACAGGTGAACACCGGGGAGCTGTTTTTT. This codes for CASTIRQVNTGELFF.

This sequence joins TRBV6-4 and TRBJ1-1, with TRBD1 identical over 7 bases. V was pared by 6 bases and J by 3 bases, with 10 bases of the junction left unmatched. CDR1 and CDR2 from the germline V gene are MRHNA and SNTAGT. The CDR3 extends over 15 amino acids. CDR3 nucleotides: TGTGCCAGCAGGCTCCATGGGCAGGGGGACACTGAAGCTTTCTTT. This gives the protein CASRLHGQGDTEAFF.

This chain connects TRBV4-2 to TRBJ2-7, with a possible D match to TRBD1 (5 bases). The CDR3 is 13 amino acids. Germline lookup yields CDR1 LGHNA and CDR2 YNFKEQ. Trimming removed 0 bases from V and 3 bases from J, with 6 bases in between. The CDR3 is CASSQERGYEQYF. As DNA, the CDR3 is TGTGCCAGCAGCCAAGAAAGGGGCTACGAGCAGTACTTC.

V usage is TRBV5-6 and J usage is TRBJ1-4; 9 nucleotides match TRBD1. The CDR3 is 14 residues long. Losses at the gene ends were 4 bases for V and 8 bases for J; bases not matched to a gene: 6. Germline values: CDR1 SGHDT, CDR2 YYEEEE. The CDR3 sequence: CASSIGTGREKLFF. The CDR3 region has the DNA TGTGCCAGCAGCATCGGGACAGGGAGAGAAAAACTGTTTTTT.

This chain uses TRBV18 with TRBJ1-5; D ambiguous. V dropped 3 bases and J dropped 1 base, with 13 bases sitting between them. The CDR3 contains 16 residues. Germline-derived CDR1 and CDR2 are KGHSH and LQKENI. The CDR3 is CASSPVGVSSNQPQHF. DNA of the CDR3: TGTGCCAGCTCACCGGTCGGGGTTAGCAGCAATCAGCCCCAGCATTTT.